A selection of T cell receptor beta chains follows, all from one sample in a study of a mutant IDH1 vaccine in newly diagnosed glioma. The protocol was immunoSEQ multiplex PCR, while the TCRdb copy is restricted to in-frame clones and leaves out a portion. Of about 88,000 clones listed, approximately 80% were seen once; the top ten hold roughly 5%. The sequenced sample was PBMCs, obtained from a glioma patient treated with radiotherapy, temozolomide or both. All receptors derive from a man aged 40-50 years with glioma. Some clones in this sample may be carry-over from other donors' samples. Both conserved end residues are part of each CDR3. D genes are given only for firm matches. Size is stated for part of the rows, as once, few or many counts, or as a class when the clone is expanded.

size	V	J	D	DNA	CDR3
NA	TRBV7-9	TRBJ1-4	NA	TGTGCCAGCAGTCCTCAAGGGATTGCAACTAATGAAAAACTGTTTTTT	CASSPQGIATNEKLFF
NA	TRBV4-2	TRBJ2-7	NA	TGTGCCAGCAGCCAAGCCGACATTTCCTACGAGCAGTACTTC	CASSQADISYEQYF
NA	TRBV13	TRBJ2-1	NA	TGTGCCAGCAGCTTAGGGGGGGGACAAAACTACAATGAGCAGTTCTTC	CASSLGGGQNYNEQFF
NA	TRBV6-4	TRBJ2-3	TRBD1	TGTGCCAGCAGCTCAACAGGGGGCACAGATACGCAGTATTTT	CASSSTGGTDTQYF
NA	TRBV2	TRBJ1-2	NA	TGTGCCAGCTGTCGGGAAATCCCATATGGCTACACCTTC	CASCREIPYGYTF
once	TRBV7-9	TRBJ1-4	TRBD1	TGTGCCAGCAGCTGGCCGGGACAGGGGGTTGAAAAACTGTTTTTT	CASSWPGQGVEKLFF
NA	TRBV5-1	TRBJ2-3	NA	TGCGCCAGCAGCTTGGCACGGACTAACGGGATTGGGGACACAGATACGCAGTATTTT	CASSLARTNGIGDTDTQYF
NA	TRBV4-1	TRBJ2-7	NA	TGCGCCAGCAGCCGGGTCGTGGAGGGGACCTACGAGCAGTACTTC	CASSRVVEGTYEQYF
few	TRBV5-1	TRBJ1-4	NA	TGCGCCAGCAGAGTTGTCACTAATGAAAAACTGTTTTTT	CASRVVTNEKLFF
NA	TRBV30	TRBJ1-4	NA	TGTGCCTGGAGTGAGGGGAATGAAAAACTGTTTTTT	CAWSEGNEKLFF
NA	TRBV20-1	TRBJ1-2	NA	TGCAGTGTTAGGGAGAGGTATGGCTACACCTTC	CSVRERYGYTF
NA	TRBV5-1	TRBJ1-2	NA	TGCGCCAGCAGCTTGAACAGTTACTATGGCTACACCTTC	CASSLNSYYGYTF
NA	TRBV5-6	TRBJ1-5	TRBD1	TGTGCCAGCAGCTTGAACAGGGGTAAGCCCCAGCATTTT	CASSLNRGKPQHF
NA	TRBV6-5	TRBJ1-3	NA	TGTGCCAGCAGTTACGGTCCGATCTCTGGAAACACCATATATTTT	CASSYGPISGNTIYF
NA	TRBV19	TRBJ1-1	NA	TGTGCCAGTAACGGGGGTTACACTGAAGCTTTCTTT	CASNGGYTEAFF
NA	TRBV19	TRBJ1-2	TRBD1	TGTGCCAGTAGCGACAGGGGGCTGGATGGCTACACCTTC	CASSDRGLDGYTF
few	TRBV14	TRBJ2-1	NA	TGTGCCAGCAGCTCATCGGGGAATGAGCAGTTCTTC	CASSSSGNEQFF
NA	TRBV2	TRBJ2-2	NA	TGTGCCAGCAGAAGGGCCTCCCGTGGCGGGGAGCTGTTTTTT	CASRRASRGGELFF
NA	TRBV6-1	TRBJ2-2	TRBD2	TGTGCCAGCAGCGGGGGGGCACTCGAGCTGTTTTTT	CASSGGALELFF
NA	TRBV5-5	TRBJ2-1	TRBD2	TGTGCCAGCAGCTTGGTGGCTAGCGGGGGGCTCTACAATGAGCAGTTCTTC	CASSLVASGGLYNEQFF
NA	TRBV6-5	TRBJ2-7	TRBD1	TGTGCCAGCAGTTACGTACAGGGGGATTTCTACGAGCAGTACTTC	CASSYVQGDFYEQYF
NA	TRBV6-5	TRBJ1-6	NA	TGTGCCAGCACCGGACAGAGCTCCTATAATTCACCCCTCCACTTT	CASTGQSSYNSPLHF
NA	TRBV15	TRBJ2-4	NA	TGTGCCACCAGCAGAGACGGGGGCCCCAGAAACATTCAGTACTTC	CATSRDGGPRNIQYF
few	TRBV29-1	TRBJ1-1	NA	TGCAGCGTCCGGAGACAGGAAAACACTGAAGCTTTCTTT	CSVRRQENTEAFF
few	TRBV19	TRBJ1-1	TRBD1	TGTGCCAGTATTCCCCCCGGGACAGGGCTGAACACTGAAGCTTTCTTT	CASIPPGTGLNTEAFF
NA	TRBV29-1	TRBJ1-2	NA	TGCAGCGTCCGCCCGGAGGGCAGTAACTATGGCTACACCTTC	CSVRPEGSNYGYTF
NA	TRBV4-1	TRBJ2-5	NA	TGCGCCAGCAGCCAAGGTAACAGTGACAGGGAGACCCAGTACTTC	CASSQGNSDRETQYF
NA	TRBV7-2	TRBJ2-7	NA	TGTGCCAGCAGCTTGGGCGGGACTCAAACCTACGAGCAGTACTTC	CASSLGGTQTYEQYF
NA	TRBV19	TRBJ1-1	NA	TGTGCCAGTAACACACCCCCCAGGAACACTGAAGCTTTCTTT	CASNTPPRNTEAFF
NA	TRBV4-1	TRBJ1-6	TRBD1	TGCGCCAGCAGGGGGACAGGGGAGGGATCACCCCTCCACTTT	CASRGTGEGSPLHF
NA	TRBV6-6	TRBJ1-5	NA	TGTGCCAGCAGTTATGGGTTGGGTCAGCCCCAGCATTTT	CASSYGLGQPQHF
NA	TRBV4-1	TRBJ2-3	TRBD1	TGCGCCAGCAGCGCCACGGGACAGCCCACAGATACGCAGTATTTT	CASSATGQPTDTQYF
NA	TRBV5-1	TRBJ1-1	NA	TGCGCCAGCAGCCTGATTCCGGGCTCAAACACTGAAGCTTTCTTT	CASSLIPGSNTEAFF